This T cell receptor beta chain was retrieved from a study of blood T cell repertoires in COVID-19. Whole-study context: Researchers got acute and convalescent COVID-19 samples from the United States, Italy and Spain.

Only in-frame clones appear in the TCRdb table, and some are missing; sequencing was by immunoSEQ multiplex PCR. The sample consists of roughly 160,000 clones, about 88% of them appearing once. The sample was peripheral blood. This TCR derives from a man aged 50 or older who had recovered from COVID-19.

The CDR3 sequence is CASSLPSGGQQYF. CDR3 coding DNA: TGTGCCAGCAGTTTACCTTCTGGCGGTCAGCAGTACTTC. V and J are TRBV28 and TRBJ2-7; no definite D call. The CDR3 is made up of 13 amino acids. V lost 2 bases and J lost 8, with 13 bases in between. Germline CDR1 and CDR2: MDHEN and SYDVKM.